The sequence of this TCR beta chain was determined in a study of CD8 T cells in ankylosing spondylitis. Trimming removed 5 bases at V and 0 bases at J, with 13 bases between. CDR3 size: 16 residues. Per the germline V gene, CDR1 is SEHNR and CDR2 is FQNEAQ (reference sequence). TCRdb itself ran the 5' RACE reads through MiXCR, one entry per CDR3 protein. The sample records 350,000 to 400,000 distinct CDR3 sequences, more than 20% being singletons. V gene TRBV7-9 combines with J gene TRBJ2-2; tentative D call: TRBD1 (6 bases). The sequence was collected from a male donor with ankylosing spondylitis or in good health (not recorded which). Sequenced: blood, either unsorted or a sorted T cell fraction (not recorded which). This chain's CDR3 is CASSPTGHSNTGELFF. In DNA form, the CDR3 reads TGTGCCAGCAGCCCGACGGGACACTCGAACACCGGGGAGCTGTTTTTT.